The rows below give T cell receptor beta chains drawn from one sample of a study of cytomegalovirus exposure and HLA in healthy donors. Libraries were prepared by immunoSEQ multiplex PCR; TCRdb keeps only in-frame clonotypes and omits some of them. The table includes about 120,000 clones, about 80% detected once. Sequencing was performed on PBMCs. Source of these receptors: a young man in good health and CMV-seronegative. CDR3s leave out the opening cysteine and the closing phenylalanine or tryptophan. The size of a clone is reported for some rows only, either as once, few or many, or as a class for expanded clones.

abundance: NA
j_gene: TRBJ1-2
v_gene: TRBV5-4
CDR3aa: ASSLRYSNYGYT

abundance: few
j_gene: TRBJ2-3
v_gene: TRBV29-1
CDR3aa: SVQSGGGTDTQY

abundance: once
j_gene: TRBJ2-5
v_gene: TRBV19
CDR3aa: ASSSTGGLETQY

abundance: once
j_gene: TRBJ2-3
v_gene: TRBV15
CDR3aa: ATSRAGADTQY

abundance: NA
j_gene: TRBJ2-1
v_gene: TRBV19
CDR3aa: ASSMGTSGSHEQF

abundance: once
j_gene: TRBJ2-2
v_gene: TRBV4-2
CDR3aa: ASSASGVISGELF

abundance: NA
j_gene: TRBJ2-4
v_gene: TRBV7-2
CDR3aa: ASSLAVGGDFMNIQY

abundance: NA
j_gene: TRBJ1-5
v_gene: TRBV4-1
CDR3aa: ASSQDPYQPQH

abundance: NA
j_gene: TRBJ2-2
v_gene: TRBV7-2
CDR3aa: ASTLSANTGELF

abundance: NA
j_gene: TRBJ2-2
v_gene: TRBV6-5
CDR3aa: ASSWDLKGAGELF

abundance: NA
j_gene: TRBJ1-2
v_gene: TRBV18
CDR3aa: ASSGQGNGYGYT

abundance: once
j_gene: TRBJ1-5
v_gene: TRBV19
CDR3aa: ASSLREANQPQH

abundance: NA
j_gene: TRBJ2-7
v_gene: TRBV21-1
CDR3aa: ASSRPGTTIHEQY

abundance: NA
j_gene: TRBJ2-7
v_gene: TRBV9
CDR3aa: ASSVYDTSLGEQY